This T cell receptor beta chain comes out of a study of cytomegalovirus exposure and HLA in healthy donors (dated by TCRdb to about 2017). The study in broad terms: An earlier analysis of approximately 640 of the donors reported approximately 290 Gb of sequence data and about 100 million unique TCR beta sequences from roughly 180 million T cells. About 300 gigabases of sequencing data and tens of millions of unique TCR sequences were included in an early release covering roughly 700 HLA-typed donors. Of the roughly 410 genotyped donors, 81% were placed in the genetic ancestry cluster associated with self-reported Caucasian donors. The study aimed to test whether signatures of past pathogen exposure could be identified by cataloging public T cell receptors. The study used immunosequencing to profile the T cell repertoires of approximately 690 subjects and linked those repertoires to cytomegalovirus serostatus. Along with the roughly 670-subject first cohort, a separate validation cohort of approximately 110 different subjects was used. To predict cytomegalovirus infection status, the study combined high-throughput TCR immunosequencing, statistical association of individual TCRs with disease status, and machine learning. To study patterns of TCR occurrence, a later analysis re-analyzed previously published TCR beta repertoires from 666 donors and added high-resolution HLA genotyping. In the later analysis, no new phenotypic data were used to find candidate immune exposures; instead, reliance was placed on TCR beta sequences and their occurrence across donors. To decide whether each TCR beta V gene segment behaved as functional or pseudogenic, an earlier analysis of 587 of the donors relied on high-throughput TCR beta sequencing. Alongside the repertoire data, information on donor age, sex, ethnicity and CMV serostatus was compiled. In a later genetic analysis, genome-wide SNP genotypes for about three fifths of the 666 donors were used, and that subset was treated as a discovery cohort. Every discovery cohort repertoire had been produced on one sequencing platform. HLA typing included class I and class II loci at four-digit resolution. The number of typed donors differed by locus: about 620-640 for A, B, C, DRB1 and DQB1; approximately 530 for DQA1; some 610 for DPA1; and 450 to 480 for DPB1. Roughly five DR-DQ haplotypes were treated as single units for association and clustering because of strong linkage in the cohort. Among 300 to 500 genotyped donors of the cohort, an average of around 250,000 unique TCR beta nucleotide sequences was sequenced per donor, of which roughly 17% were non-productive.

Overall study outcomes, separate from this receptor: In an earlier analysis of under 600 of the donors, most TCR beta V segments were observed in productive rearrangements about 87% or about 30% of the time, broadly matching IMGT annotations. The classifier was reported to diagnose cytomegalovirus status with high specificity and sensitivity in both the original cohort and the validation cohort. Correlated functional status among segregating V segments might reflect linkage disequilibrium, but an unknown experimental factor could not be ruled out. Seventeen rarely observed V segments, including chromosome 9 orphons, were excluded from the earlier analysis of 550 to 700 of the donors because counts were too low. A total of about 150 TCR beta chains were listed by the study as associated with cytomegalovirus. A further reported finding was that TCR beta sequences accurately predicted the HLA-A and HLA-B alleles for most subjects in the first cohort. An association between a missense DCLRE1C variant and V-gene and J-gene trimming of TCR beta chains was found in a later genetic analysis and replicated in an independent cohort. Several of the top co-occurrence clusters appeared to be linked to parvovirus B19, influenza, CMV and Epstein-Barr virus, according to a later analysis. Because some donors lacked HLA typing at each locus, the association tests relied only on the typed subset. The only immune exposure information available for the cohort was CMV serostatus. The 87-base-pair reads could not distinguish some IMGT-functional V segments, including TRBV6-2 and TRBV6-3, so those segments were excluded. A few of the identified cytomegalovirus-associated TCR beta chains were confirmed in vitro to be specific for cytomegalovirus antigens. When HLA alleles, especially DR and DQ, strongly co-occurred, attributing TCR associations to individual alleles was difficult. According to the authors, the approach could potentially be generalized to other disease states and immunological phenotypes. This cohort had only TCR beta chains sequenced, and the lack of alpha or paired-chain data limited which features could be detected. Most CMV-associated TCR beta chains appeared to be HLA-restricted in a later analysis, and the HLA associations seemed to be driven largely by CMV exposure. Specific HLA alleles were associated with 16,951 TCR beta sequences at a false discovery rate of 0.05 in a later analysis. A cluster of highly shared sequence variants was judged likely to represent a technical artifact of the sequencing pipeline. In a later analysis, HLA-associated TCR beta chains showed more clonal expansion and lower generation probabilities than non-associated chains that were equally common. Roughly uniform sequencing depth across donors was assumed in presence/absence analyses, although this assumption may not hold. According to a later genetic analysis, donors in an Asian-associated ancestry cluster had fewer N-insertions in productive TCRs than the approximately 690-donor mean. In a later analysis, the rate of TCR association differed among HLA loci, with DRB1 alleles having the most associated TCRs and HLA-C alleles having the fewest. Most TCR sequences were observed very rarely across donors, whereas some public TCRs were present in many individuals.

Trimmed from V: 5 bases; trimmed from J: 5 bases; junction bases lacking a gene match: 8. The germline V gene gives CDR1 as SGDLS and CDR2 as YYNGEE. The CDR3 holds 14 amino acids from the cysteine to the phenylalanine. Here the CDR3 DNA is all that survives: 42 bases in frame from base 1. Of note for this clone: Its antigen is not yet known. No per-base quality is available; no much larger clone lies one base away.

The cohort was made up of approximately 700 healthy bone marrow donors. Cohort members were all nominally healthy when sampled, although unrecorded immune exposures were likely present. The donor tested CMV seropositive, placing the donor among the 289 seropositive members of the cohort. Every donor gave a peripheral blood sample, and the peripheral blood mononuclear cells from that sample were used for TCR beta sequencing. The Qiagen DNeasy Blood Extraction Kit was used to extract genomic DNA from the blood cell samples. The library was built by means of the immunoSEQ multiplex PCR assay. A mixture of 60 forward primers for TCR Vbeta segments and 13 reverse primers for TCR Jbeta segments was used in the multiplex PCR. The CDR3 region of rearranged TCR beta genes was amplified from genomic DNA with a multiplex PCR assay. The Illumina HiSeq System was used to sequence the amplified TCR beta libraries as 87-base-pair reads. The paper's data handling went like this. Across the 700 or so repertoires, a later analysis counted 60 million to 90 million unique TCR beta chains, roughly 11 million of which were shared by at least two donors. Raw reads were error-corrected and collapsed into unique sequences by a nearest-neighbor algorithm in which closely related sequences were merged to remove PCR and sequencing errors. CDR3 sequences were aligned to IMGT reference sequences to assign V, D and J gene segments. Each retained sequence needed at least a six-nucleotide match to both a V gene segment and a J gene segment. A rearrangement counted as productive if the CDR3 had no stop codons and remained in frame with V and J, and every other rearrangement counted as non-productive. Following IMGT convention, CDR3 was defined as the stretch from the second conserved V-encoded cysteine to the conserved J-encoded phenylalanine. In an earlier analysis of around 570 of the donors, sequences lacking an unambiguous match to a single V gene segment were excluded. An earlier analysis of just under 600 of the donors called V segments functional above 56.7% productive rearrangements and segregating when the between-donor standard deviation exceeded 5%. A statistical classification framework was built for diagnosing cytomegalovirus status from the catalog of TCR beta chain sequences. In a later analysis, V and J genes were assigned by comparing TCR nucleotide sequences against IMGT/GENE-DB human TR gene sequences. The TCRdist pipeline was used in a later analysis to assign CDR3 sequences and most-parsimonious VDJ recombination scenarios. In a later analysis, each TCR beta chain was defined by its CDR3 amino acid sequence together with its V-gene family, and reads without a unique V-gene family were excluded. As a way to deal with suspected cross-contamination and a sequencing artifact, a later analysis dropped 450 to 600 nucleotide sequences that were highly shared and had low generation probability. In a later analysis, a clonal expansion index for each public chain was calculated from normalized within-repertoire ranks of inferred template counts. In a later analysis, generation probabilities were computed using a VDJ recombination model fitted to out-of-frame rearrangements, and the results were checked against IGoR. Hypergeometric tests were used in a later analysis to score TCR-TCR, TCR-HLA and TCR-CMV co-occurrence, with a repertoire-size bias correction applied to the TCR pairs. A later analysis estimated false discovery rates by permuting HLA or CMV assignments 20 times. A later analysis grouped co-occurring TCRs with DBSCAN, adding TCRdist sequence similarity when clustering within HLA-allele-positive subsets. Repertoires with fewer than 30,000 or more than 120,000 public chains, plus five repertoires with anomalous nucleotide sharing, were excluded from co-occurrence clustering. This immuneACCESS table, as held by TCRdb, lists in-frame sequences with V and J called but not all clones. Of the missing ones, under half trace to an unresolved V gene in checked studies; the others have no known cause. That table furnishes V, J and clone size, whereas the DNA furnished D and trimming. The sample yields some 130,000 clones; around 82% were counted once. The ten largest make up about 11% of the sample.

The chain employs TRBV9 and TRBJ1-2; 8 central nucleotides agree with TRBD1. The receptor's source is a male donor in good health and CMV-seropositive. Specimen: PBMCs. The DNA reads TGTGCCAGCAGTGGACAGGGTTTACTTTATGGCTACACCTTC. This codes for CASSGQGLLYGYTF.